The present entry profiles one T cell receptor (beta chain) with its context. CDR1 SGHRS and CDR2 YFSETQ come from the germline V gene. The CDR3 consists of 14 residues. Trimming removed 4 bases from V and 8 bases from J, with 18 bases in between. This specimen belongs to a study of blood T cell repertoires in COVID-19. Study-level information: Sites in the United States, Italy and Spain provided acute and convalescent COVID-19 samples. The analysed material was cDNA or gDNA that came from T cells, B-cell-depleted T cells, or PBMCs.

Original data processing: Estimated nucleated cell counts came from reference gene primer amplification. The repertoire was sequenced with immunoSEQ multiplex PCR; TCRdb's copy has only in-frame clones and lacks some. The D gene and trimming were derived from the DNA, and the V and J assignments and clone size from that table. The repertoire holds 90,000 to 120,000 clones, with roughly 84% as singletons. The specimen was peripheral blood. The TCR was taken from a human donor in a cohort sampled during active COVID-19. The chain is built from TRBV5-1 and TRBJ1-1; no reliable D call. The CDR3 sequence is CASSTGAAGSEAFF. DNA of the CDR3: TGCGCCAGCAGCACGGGAGCGGCGGGAAGCGAAGCTTTCTTT.